This TCR beta chain came from a study of T cells after posttransplantation cyclophosphamide. As to this clone: Its antigen is as yet unknown.

General observations from the study: Recipient CMV seropositivity and CMV reactivation strongly tracked TRB clonality. Donor-recipient repertoire similarity was low at 1-2 months, rising over year one.

Clones were sequenced by immunoSEQ multiplex PCR, and TCRdb holds only the in-frame ones, with some missing. The profile shows some 11,000 clones, roughly 86% of them singletons. A marrow graft followed busulfan-fludarabine conditioning, with cyclophosphamide on days +3 and +4. The receptor comes from a male patient aged 30 to 40 who received an allogeneic stem cell transplant from a related donor, was CMV-positive, and had acute GVHD only. Some of the T cells might come from the graft donor. The source material was CD4+ T cells sorted from PBMCs, sampled after allogeneic stem cell transplant with posttransplant cyclophosphamide.

CDR3 protein: CASSPVGGGLSEKLFF. In nucleotides, the CDR3 is TGTGCCAGCAGCCCCGTAGGGGGCGGGCTTAGTGAAAAACTGTTTTTT. V and J are TRBV11-2 and TRBJ1-4, with 7 positions matching TRBD1. Trimming removed 5 bases from V and 7 bases from J; junction bases left unmatched: 13. Germline V CDR1 and CDR2: SGHAT, FQNNGV. This CDR3 region has 16 residues.